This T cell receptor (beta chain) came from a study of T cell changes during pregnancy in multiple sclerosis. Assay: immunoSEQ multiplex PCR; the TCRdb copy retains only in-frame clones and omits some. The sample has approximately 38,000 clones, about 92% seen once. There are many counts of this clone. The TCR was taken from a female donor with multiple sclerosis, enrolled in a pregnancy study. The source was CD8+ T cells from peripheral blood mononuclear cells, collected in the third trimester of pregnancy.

In nucleotides, the CDR3 is TGTGCCAGCAGCCCCGGTGTCGGGGGTCTCTATGGCTACACCTTC. Its protein product is CASSPGVGGLYGYTF. The chain employs TRBV13 and TRBJ1-2; TRBD1 might be the D (5 bases). Germline V gives CDR1 PRHDT, CDR2 FYEKMQ (reference sequence). The CDR3 loop spans 15 amino acids. V shed 5 bases and J shed 4 bases, with 17 bases lying between them.